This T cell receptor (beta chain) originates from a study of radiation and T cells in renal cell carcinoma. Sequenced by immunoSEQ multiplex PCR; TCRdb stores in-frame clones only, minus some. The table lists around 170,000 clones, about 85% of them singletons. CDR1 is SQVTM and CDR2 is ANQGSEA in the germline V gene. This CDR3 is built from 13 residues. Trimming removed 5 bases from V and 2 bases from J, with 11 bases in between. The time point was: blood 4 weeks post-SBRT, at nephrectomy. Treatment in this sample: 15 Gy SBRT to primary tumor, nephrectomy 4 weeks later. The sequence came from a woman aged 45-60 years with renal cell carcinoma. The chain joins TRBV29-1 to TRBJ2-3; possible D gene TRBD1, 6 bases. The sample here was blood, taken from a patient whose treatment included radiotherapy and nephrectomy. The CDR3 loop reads CSVSGQSTDTQYF. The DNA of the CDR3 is TGCAGCGTTTCCGGACAGTCCACAGATACGCAGTATTTT.